This TCR beta chain came from a study of Ad26.COV2.S vaccination and SARS-CoV-2 variants. The overall study: It was the COV1001 Ad26.COV2.S trial arm that included the donor. Study results and caveats: Non-spike TCR breadth was similar in vaccine and placebo recipients.

Repertoires were generated with immunoSEQ multiplex PCR, while TCRdb's copy carries only in-frame clones and drops some. The profile shows roughly 380,000 clones, around 87% of them singletons. Described treatment: some 19 received Ad26.COV2.S at low or high dose, single or two shots; 5 received placebo; per-sample allocation not given. Material that was analyzed had been drawn on day 63 after the first vaccine or placebo injection. The CDR3 has 15 amino acids. CDR1 and CDR2 (germline): SGHNT, YYREEE (reference sequence). Trimming left V 1 base short and J 0 bases short, with 11 bases between. Points on this clone: The antigen remains unidentified.

This clonotype originated in a person between 18 and 65 years old who received the Ad26.COV2.S COVID-19 vaccine or a placebo. The chain carries TRBV5-4 and TRBJ2-7; no reliable D call. The sample here was peripheral blood, taken in a trial of Ad26.COV2.S vaccine versus placebo. CDR3 DNA sequence: TGTGCCAGCAGCTTGATAGAGCGTGCCTCCTACGAGCAGTACTTC. Its translation: CASSLIERASYEQYF.